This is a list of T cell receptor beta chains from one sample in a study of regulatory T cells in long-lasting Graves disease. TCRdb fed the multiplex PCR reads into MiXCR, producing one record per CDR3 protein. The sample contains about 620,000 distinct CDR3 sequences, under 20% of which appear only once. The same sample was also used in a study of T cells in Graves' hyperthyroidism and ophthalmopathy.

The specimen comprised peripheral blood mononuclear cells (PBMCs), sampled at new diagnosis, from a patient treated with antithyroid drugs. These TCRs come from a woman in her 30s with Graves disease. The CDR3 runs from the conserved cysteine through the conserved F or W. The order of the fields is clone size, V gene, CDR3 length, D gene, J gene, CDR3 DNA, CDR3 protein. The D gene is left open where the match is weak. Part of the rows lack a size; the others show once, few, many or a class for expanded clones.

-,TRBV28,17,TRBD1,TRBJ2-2,TGTGCCAGCAGTTACTCCCGACAGGGGGCTGGCACCGGGGAGCTGTTTTTT,CASSYSRQGAGTGELFF
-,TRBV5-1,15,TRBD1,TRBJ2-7,TGTGCCAGCAGCTCAGAGACAGGGTTCTCCTACGAGCAGTACTTC,CASSSETGFSYEQYF
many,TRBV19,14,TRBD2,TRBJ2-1,TGTGCCAGTAGTGTTGAACTAGCGGGAGTTGAGCAGTTCTTC,CASSVELAGVEQFF
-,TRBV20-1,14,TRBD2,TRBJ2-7,TGCAGTGCGGAAGCGGGAGTTCCGCACTACGAGCAGTACTTC,CSAEAGVPHYEQYF
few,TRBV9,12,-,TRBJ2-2,TGTGCCAGCAGCGTAGGCTCAAGGGAGCTGTTTTTT,CASSVGSRELFF
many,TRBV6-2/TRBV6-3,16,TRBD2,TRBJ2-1,TGTGCCAGCAGTCCGAGGACTAGCGGGAGTATCAATGAGCAGTTCTTC,CASSPRTSGSINEQFF
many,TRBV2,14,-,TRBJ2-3,TGTGCCAGCAGCCTGGGGGACCCGTCAGATACGCAGTATTTT,CASSLGDPSDTQYF
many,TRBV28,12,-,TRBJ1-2,TGTGCCAGCAGTTCCGAAAATCGGGGCTACACCTTC,CASSSENRGYTF
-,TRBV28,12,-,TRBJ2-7,TGTGCCAGCAGTAGACGTCCCTCCGAGCAGTACTTC,CASSRRPSEQYF
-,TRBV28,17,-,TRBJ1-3,TGTGCCAGCAGTCCGATGTCGGGGGCTAAGGGAGAAAACACCATATATTTT,CASSPMSGAKGENTIYF
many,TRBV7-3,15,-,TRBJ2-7,TGTGCCAGCAGCTCCCTGGGGGGCATGGGCGACGAGCAGTACTTC,CASSSLGGMGDEQYF
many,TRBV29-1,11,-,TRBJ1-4,TGCAGCGTTAGGGCGGGTGAAAAACTGTTTTTT,CSVRAGEKLFF
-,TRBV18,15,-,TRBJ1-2,TGTGCCAGCTCTGACCCCGTCGGAACCCCCTATGGCTACACCTTC,CASSDPVGTPYGYTF
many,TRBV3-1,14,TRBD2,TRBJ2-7,TGTGCCAGCAGCCGCGGACTAGCGGTCTACGAGCAGTACTTC,CASSRGLAVYEQYF
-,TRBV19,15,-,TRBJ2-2,TGTGCCACATCACGACAGGAACTCAACACCGGGGAGCTGTTTTTT,CATSRQELNTGELFF
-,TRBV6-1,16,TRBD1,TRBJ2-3,TGTGCCACCGAAAAGGGGACCGGGACAGGCACAGATACGCAGTATTTT,CATEKGTGTGTDTQYF
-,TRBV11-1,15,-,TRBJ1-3,TGTGCCAGCAGCTTCGCGCCAGACGGAGGAAACACCACATATTTT,CASSFAPDGGNTTYF
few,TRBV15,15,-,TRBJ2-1,TGTGCCACCAGCAGACCCTCTGGGGGATTTCACGAGCAGTTCTTC,CATSRPSGGFHEQFF
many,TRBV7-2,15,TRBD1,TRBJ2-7,TGTGCCAGCAGCCCACGGACAGGGGAATCCTACGAGCAGTACTTC,CASSPRTGESYEQYF
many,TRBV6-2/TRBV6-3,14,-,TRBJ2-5,TGTGCCGCGGAGAGACAGGGAGGACAAGAGACCCAGTACTTC,CAAERQGGQETQYF
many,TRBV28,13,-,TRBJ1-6,TGTGCCAGCACATCCTCCAGTTATTCACCCCTCCACTTT,CASTSSSYSPLHF
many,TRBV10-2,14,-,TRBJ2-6,TGCGCCAGCAGTGCCGGAACTGGGGCCAACGTCCTGACTTTC,CASSAGTGANVLTF
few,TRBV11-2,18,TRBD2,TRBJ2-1,TGTGCCAGCAGCGCCAGTATGCCGGGACTAGCGGGAGGGAATGAGCAGTTCTTC,CASSASMPGLAGGNEQFF
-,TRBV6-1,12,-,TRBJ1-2,TGTGCCAGCAGTCCAAGCGACTATGGCTACACCTTC,CASSPSDYGYTF
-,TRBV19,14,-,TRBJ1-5,TGTGCCAGTAGTATTGGGGCCCTCAATCAGCCCCAGCATTTT,CASSIGALNQPQHF
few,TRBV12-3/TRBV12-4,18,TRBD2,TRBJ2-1,TGTGCCAGCAGTTTAAGCCCTACTAGCGGGAGGGCCGTCCATGAGCAGTTCTTC,CASSLSPTSGRAVHEQFF
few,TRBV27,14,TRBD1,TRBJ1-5,TGTGCCAGCCGCGGGGGACAGATCAATCAGCCCCAGCATTTT,CASRGGQINQPQHF
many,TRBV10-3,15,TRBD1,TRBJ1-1,TGTGCCATCAGTGGCCCAGGGGGAGGGAACACTGAAGCTTTCTTT,CAISGPGGGNTEAFF
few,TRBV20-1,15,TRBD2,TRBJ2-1,TGCAGTGCTAGTCGGGGGGATCCTTTTTACAATGAGCAGTTCTTC,CSASRGDPFYNEQFF
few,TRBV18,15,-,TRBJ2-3,TGTGCCAGCTCACCAGGTGGACCCGCCACAGATACGCAGTATTTT,CASSPGGPATDTQYF
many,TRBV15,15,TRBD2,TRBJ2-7,TGTGCCACCAGCAGAGCGGGCGCGGGAGCCTACGAGCAGTACTTC,CATSRAGAGAYEQYF
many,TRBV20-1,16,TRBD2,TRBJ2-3,TGCAGTGCTAGGCGCGGGCTAGCGGGATCATTGGATACGCAGTATTTT,CSARRGLAGSLDTQYF
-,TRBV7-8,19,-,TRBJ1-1,TGTGCCAGCAGCTTAGGTAACGGTCTGCCACGTAAGATGAACACTGAAGCTTTCTTT,CASSLGNGLPRKMNTEAFF
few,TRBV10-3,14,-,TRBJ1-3,TGTGCCGCCAACGCCATGGACGGCGGAAACACCATATATTTT,CAANAMDGGNTIYF
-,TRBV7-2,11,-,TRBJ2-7,TGTGCCAGCAGCTTATATTCCGAGCAGTGCTTC,CASSLYSEQCF